This record covers a single T cell receptor (beta chain). CDR3 length equals 13 residues. V shed 4 bases and J shed 5 bases, with 8 bases lying between them. Germline V gene sequence: CDR1 SGHNT, CDR2 YENEEA. Under the authors' procedure: Amplifying reference gene primers gave estimates of nucleated cell counts. The repertoire was sequenced with immunoSEQ multiplex PCR; TCRdb's copy has only in-frame clones and lacks some. V, J and clone size are those of that table, while D and trimming were read from the DNA. The sample includes 100,000 to 150,000 clones, approximately 82% of them seen just once. These data come from a study of blood T cell repertoires in COVID-19. Turning to the study itself: Acute and convalescent COVID-19 specimens originated in the United States, Italy and Spain. The analysed material was cDNA or gDNA that came from T cells, B-cell-depleted T cells, or PBMCs.

The V and J genes are TRBV11-3 and TRBJ2-2; no definite D call. The sequence was collected from a man at least 80 years old with active or convalescent COVID-19. Sequences were obtained from peripheral blood. CDR3: CASSSLGTGELFF. CDR3 bases: TGTGCCAGCAGCTCTCTCGGGACCGGGGAGCTGTTTTTT. Using reference TRBV11-3 and TRBJ2-2 for the parts outside the CDR3, the full variable domain is EAGVVQSPRYKIIEKKQPVAFWCNPISGHNTLYWYLQNLGQGPELLIRYENEEAVDDSQLPKDRFSAERLKGVDSTLKIQPAELGDSAVYLCASSSLGTGELFFGEGSRLTVL.